Below are 21 T cell receptor beta chains sequenced from a single sample in a study of blood T cell repertoires in COVID-19. The data were produced by immunoSEQ multiplex PCR, yet TCRdb's version contains in-frame clones alone and is incomplete. Of approximately 150,000 clones in the sample, 65% to 85% were seen once. Sequenced input: PBMCs or T cells enriched from blood (not recorded which). The receptors stem from a woman in her thirties or forties with acute COVID-19.

This clone was found once. The rearrangement links TRBV6-5 to TRBJ1-4; no reliable D call. Trimming shortened V by 6 bases and J by 8 bases, and 10 bases separated the two germline ends. The CDR3 sequence is 12 residues long. Germline CDR1 is MNHEY and CDR2 is SVGAGI. The DNA for the CDR3 is TGTGCCAGCAGGACGGGAGGGGAAAAACTGTTTTTT. It codes for CASRTGGEKLFF.

The V call is TRBV2, the J call TRBJ1-2, with D perhaps matching TRBD1 (6 bases). The CDR3 extends over 15 amino acids. Germline CDR1 SNHLY, CDR2 FYNNEI. V was clipped by 6 bases and J by 4 bases, with 18 bases between them. CDR3 region: CASREDTGFGYGYTF. In DNA, the CDR3 is TGTGCCAGCAGGGAGGATACAGGGTTTGGCTATGGCTACACCTTC. The complete variable domain, with remaining parts taken from reference TRBV2 and TRBJ1-2, reads EPEVTQTPSHQVTQMGQEVILRCVPISNHLYFYWYRQILGQKVEFLVSFYNNEISEKSEIFDDQFSVERPDGSNFTLKIRSTKLEDSAMYFCASREDTGFGYGYTFGSGTRLTVV.

The chain is built from TRBV2 and TRBJ1-2; 8 bases agree with TRBD1. CDR3 length equals 15 residues. With 8 bases clipped from V and 2 bases from J, the junction kept 10 bases outside the gene matches. Germline CDR1 is SNHLY and CDR2 is FYNNEI. The CDR3 loop reads CASRLGRQGNYGYTF. DNA of the CDR3: TGTGCCAGCCGCCTCGGTCGACAGGGGAACTATGGCTACACCTTC.

The chain combines TRBV6-2 or TRBV6-3 with TRBJ2-1, with TRBD2 identical over 8 bases. CDR3 length: 15 amino acids. Germline CDR1 reads MNHEY; CDR2 reads SVGEGT. J was trimmed by 7 bases and V by 5 bases; bases with no gene match: 10. CDR3: CASSQAGELGNEQFF. The CDR3 DNA is TGTGCCAGCAGTCAAGCGGGAGAACTTGGGAATGAGCAGTTCTTC.

This clone is medium-sized in the sample. The chain's CDR3 is CASSPGLGSPLHF. CDR3 nucleotides: TGTGCCAGCAGTCCAGGGTTGGGCTCACCCCTCCACTTT. The gene calls are TRBV27 and TRBJ1-6; D is possibly TRBD1 (5 bases). Germline CDR1 and CDR2: MNHEY and SMNVEV (reference sequence). CDR3 length equals 13 residues. Trimming stripped 5 bases from V and 10 bases from J, with 12 bases between.

The chain joins TRBV7-3 to TRBJ2-1, with 12 positions matching TRBD2. The CDR3 is 17 amino acids. V gave up 5 bases and J gave up 1 base; unmatched junction bases: 6. In germline, CDR1 is SGHTA, CDR2 FQGTGA. CDR3 bases: TGTGCCAGCAGCGCCCAGGGGACTAGCGGGTCCTACAATGAGCAGTTCTTC. Translated, it gives CASSAQGTSGSYNEQFF.

J is TRBJ2-1 and V is TRBV21-1; the DNA was not compared with TRBD2, the D call given in the table. TRBV21-1 is assigned pseudogene status. The CDR3 is 15 residues long. CDR3 loop: CASSKDVVPLNEQFF. The CDR3 DNA is TGTGCCAGCAGCAAAGACGTAGTCCCACTGAATGAGCAGTTCTTC.

The gene calls are TRBV9 and TRBJ1-2, with TRBD1 identical over 8 bases. Germline CDR1 SGDLS, CDR2 YYNGEE. The CDR3 has 14 residues. The V and J ends lost 2 bases and 2 bases, in that order; junction bases with no gene match: 2. The CDR3 region has the DNA TGTGCCAGCAGCGTGGGACAGGAGAACTATGGCTACACCTTC. Translated, it gives CASSVGQENYGYTF.

The chain carries TRBV19 and TRBJ2-7, with TRBD2 as a possible D gene (6 bases). The germline V gene encodes CDR1 LNHDA and CDR2 SQIVND (reference sequence). This CDR3 has 16 residues. Trimming took off 4 bases at V and 4 bases at J, with 20 bases between the two ends. The CDR3: CASSRGGSPNVYEQYF. The CDR3 nucleotides are TGTGCCAGTAGTAGGGGAGGCTCTCCGAACGTTTACGAGCAGTACTTC.

This clone was observed a single time. CDR3 region: CASGKQGGAEAFF. DNA of the CDR3: TGTGCCAGCGGGAAACAGGGTGGCGCTGAAGCTTTCTTT. The gene calls are TRBV12-3 or TRBV12-4 and TRBJ1-1, with D possibly being TRBD1 (6 bases). Trimming removed 8 bases from V and 6 bases from J, with 16 bases in between. The CDR3 runs 13 residues.

The chain employs TRBV15 and TRBJ2-5; 7 positions agree with TRBD1. Germline loops: CDR1 LNHNV, CDR2 YYDKDF (reference sequence). Trimming removed 0 bases from V and 2 bases from J; junction bases left unmatched: 9. The CDR3 covers 17 residues. The CDR3 DNA sequence: TGTGCCACCAGCAGAGAACACGGAGCCAGGGGGCAAGAGACCCAGTACTTC. Protein: CATSREHGARGQETQYF.

This chain joins TRBV2 and TRBJ1-6; 12 bases line up with TRBD1. This CDR3 is 17 amino acids long. V shed 6 bases, J shed 1 base, and the junction held 4 bases outside the gene matches. Germline V CDR1 and CDR2: SNHLY, FYNNEI. CDR3 DNA: TGTGCCAGCAGCGGGACAGGGGGCCGATCCTATAATTCACCCCTCCACTTT. It yields the protein CASSGTGGRSYNSPLHF.

In its sample, this clone was seen once. The V and J genes are TRBV7-2 and TRBJ2-3; TRBD1 aligns across 7 bases. The CDR3 is 14 amino acids. Germline values: CDR1 SGHTA, CDR2 FQGNSA. V gave up 6 bases and J gave up 3 bases; unmatched junction bases: 6. This chain's CDR3 is CASRSTGATDTQYF. CDR3 sequence (DNA): TGTGCCAGCAGGTCCACAGGGGCAACAGATACGCAGTATTTT. The whole variable domain, filled in from reference TRBV7-2 and TRBJ2-3, reads GAGVSQSPSNKVTEKGKDVELRCDPISGHTALYWYRQSLGQGLEFLIYFQGNSAPDKSGLPSDRFSAERTGGSVSTLTIQRTQQEDSAVYLCASRSTGATDTQYFGPGTRLTVL.

The V call is TRBV29-1, the J call TRBJ2-7; maybe TRBD2 (5 bases). CDR1 SQVTM and CDR2 ANQGSEA come from the germline V gene. V was cut by 0 bases and J by 4 bases, with 19 bases left in between. The CDR3 runs 16 residues. This chain's CDR3 is CSVEDPGGTTGYEQYF. The CDR3 DNA reads TGCAGCGTTGAAGATCCTGGAGGAACAACCGGGTACGAGCAGTACTTC.

This rearrangement joins TRBV5-1 to TRBJ2-3; 11 nucleotides align to TRBD2. CDR3 length: 16 residues. From germline, CDR1 is SGHRS and CDR2 YFSETQ. Trimming removed 4 bases from V and 0 bases from J; junction bases left unmatched: 4. The CDR3 sequence: CASSPIAGGSTDTQYF. CDR3 in DNA: TGCGCCAGCAGCCCAATAGCGGGAGGGAGCACAGATACGCAGTATTTT.

The genes are TRBV5-1 and TRBJ1-3, with 8 bases fitting TRBD1. This CDR3 has 16 residues. Per germline, CDR1 SGHRS and CDR2 YFSETQ. Losses at the gene ends were 0 bases for V and 2 bases for J; bases not matched to a gene: 4. The CDR3 coding sequence is TGCGCCAGCAGCTTGGATCAGGGGGCGCCTGGAAACACCATATATTTT. Translated: CASSLDQGAPGNTIYF. The full variable domain, with the rest looked up from reference TRBV5-1 and TRBJ1-3, is KAGVTQTPRYLIKTRGQQVTLSCSPISGHRSVSWYQQTPGQGLQFLFEYFSETQRNKGNFPGRFSGRQFSNSRSEMNVSTLELGDSALYLCASSLDQGAPGNTIYFGEGSWLTVV.

Concerning this clone: Other DNA sequences in the sample encode the same CDR3. DNA of the CDR3: TGCGCCAGCAGTCAGACAGATACGCAGTATTTT. It translates to CASSQTDTQYF. The chain carries TRBV5-1 and TRBJ2-3; D uncertain. V lost 5 bases and J 3 bases, leaving 4 bases between the germline ends. CDR3 length: 11 residues. Germline V gene lookup returns CDR1 SGHRS and CDR2 YFSETQ.

In the case of this clone: At one boundary the junction diverges from the germline segment, which might be a read error. The chain employs TRBV2 and TRBJ2-5, with TRBD1 identical over 7 bases. Germline lookup yields CDR1 SNHLY and CDR2 FYNNEI. This CDR3 has 15 amino acids. The CDR3 region has the DNA TGTGCCAGCAGTGAAGAGTTAGGGGGCCAAGGGACCCAGTACTTC. The encoded protein is CASSEELGGQGTQYF.

The genes are TRBV5-6 and TRBJ2-5; tentatively, D is TRBD1 (5 bases). The V end lost 3 bases, the J end lost 5 bases, and 14 bases lay between the germline ends. Per germline, CDR1 SGHDT and CDR2 YYEEEE. This CDR3 spans 14 amino acids. The CDR3 region is CASSWPQGRETQYF. The CDR3 DNA follows: TGTGCCAGCAGCTGGCCCCAGGGAAGGGAGACCCAGTACTTC.

The V gene is TRBV3-1 (or the pseudogene TRBV3-2), the J gene TRBJ1-2; 7 bases are shared with TRBD1. There are 16 residues in the CDR3. Trimming took 4 bases from V and 1 from J; bases not matched to a gene: 9. In germline, CDR1 is LGHDT, CDR2 YNNKEL (reference sequence). CDR3 region: CASSLTKDRNNYGYTF. The CDR3 DNA reads as TGTGCCAGCAGCCTCACGAAGGACAGGAATAACTATGGCTACACCTTC.

This rearrangement joins TRBV7-2 to TRBJ2-5; maybe TRBD2 (6 bases). This CDR3 has 13 amino acids. Germline V lookup: CDR1 SGHTA, CDR2 FQGNSA. Trimming removed 5 bases from V and 2 bases from J, with 9 bases in between. This chain's CDR3 is CASSPAGQETQYF. The CDR3 nucleotides read TGTGCCAGCAGCCCCGCGGGGCAAGAGACCCAGTACTTC. Variable domain in full (rest from reference TRBV7-2 and TRBJ2-5): GAGVSQSPSNKVTEKGKDVELRCDPISGHTALYWYRQSLGQGLEFLIYFQGNSAPDKSGLPSDRFSAERTGGSVSTLTIQRTQQEDSAVYLCASSPAGQETQYFGPGTRLLVL.